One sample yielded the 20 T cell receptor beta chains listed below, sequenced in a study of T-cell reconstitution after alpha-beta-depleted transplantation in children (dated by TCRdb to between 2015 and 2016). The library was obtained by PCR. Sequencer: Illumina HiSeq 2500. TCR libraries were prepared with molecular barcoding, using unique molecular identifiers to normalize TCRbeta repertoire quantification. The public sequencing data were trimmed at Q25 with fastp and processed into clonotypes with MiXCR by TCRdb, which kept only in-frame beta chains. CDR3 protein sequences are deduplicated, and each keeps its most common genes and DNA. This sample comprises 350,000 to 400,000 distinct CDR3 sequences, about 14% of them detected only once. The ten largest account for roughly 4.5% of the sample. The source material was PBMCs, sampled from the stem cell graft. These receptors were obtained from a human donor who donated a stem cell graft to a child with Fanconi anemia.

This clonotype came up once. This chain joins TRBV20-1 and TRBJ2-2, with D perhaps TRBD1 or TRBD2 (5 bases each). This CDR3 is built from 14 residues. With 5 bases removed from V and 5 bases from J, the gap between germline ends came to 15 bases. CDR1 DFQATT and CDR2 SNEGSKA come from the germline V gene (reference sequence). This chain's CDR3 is CSAPSGLGTGELFF. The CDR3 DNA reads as TGCAGTGCTCCCTCGGGGCTGGGGACCGGGGAGCTGTTTTTT.

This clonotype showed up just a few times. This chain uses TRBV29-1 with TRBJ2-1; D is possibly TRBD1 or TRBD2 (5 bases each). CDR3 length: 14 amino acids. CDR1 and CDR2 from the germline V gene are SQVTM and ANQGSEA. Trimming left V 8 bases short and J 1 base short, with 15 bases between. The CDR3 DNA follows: TGCAGCTCCGGGGCCTCAACTTCCTACAATGAGCAGTTCTTC. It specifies CSSGASTSYNEQFF.

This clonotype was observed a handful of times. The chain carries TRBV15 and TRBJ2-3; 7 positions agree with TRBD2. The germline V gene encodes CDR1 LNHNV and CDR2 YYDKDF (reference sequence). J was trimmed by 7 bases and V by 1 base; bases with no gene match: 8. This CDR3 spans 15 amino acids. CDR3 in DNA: TGTGCCACCAGCAGAGGGACGGGGGGAGGGAATACGCAGTATTTT. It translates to CATSRGTGGGNTQYF.

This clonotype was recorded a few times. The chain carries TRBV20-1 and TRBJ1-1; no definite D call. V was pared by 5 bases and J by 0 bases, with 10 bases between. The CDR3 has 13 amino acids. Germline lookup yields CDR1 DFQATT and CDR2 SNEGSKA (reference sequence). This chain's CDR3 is CSAHKSMNTEAFF. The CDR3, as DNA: TGCAGTGCTCACAAGTCTATGAACACTGAAGCTTTCTTT.

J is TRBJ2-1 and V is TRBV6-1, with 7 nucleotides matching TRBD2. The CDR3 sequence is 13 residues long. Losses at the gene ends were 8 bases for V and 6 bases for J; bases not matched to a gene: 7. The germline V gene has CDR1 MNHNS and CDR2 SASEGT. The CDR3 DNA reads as TGTGCCAGCGGCCGCGGGGGTGCCAATGAGCAGTTCTTC. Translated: CASGRGGANEQFF.

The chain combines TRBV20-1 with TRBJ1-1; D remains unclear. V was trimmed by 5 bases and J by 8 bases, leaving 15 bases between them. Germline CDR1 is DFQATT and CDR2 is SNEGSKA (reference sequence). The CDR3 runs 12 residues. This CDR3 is CSAQTPSQEAFF. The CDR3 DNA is TGCAGTGCTCAAACTCCGTCCCAAGAAGCTTTCTTT.

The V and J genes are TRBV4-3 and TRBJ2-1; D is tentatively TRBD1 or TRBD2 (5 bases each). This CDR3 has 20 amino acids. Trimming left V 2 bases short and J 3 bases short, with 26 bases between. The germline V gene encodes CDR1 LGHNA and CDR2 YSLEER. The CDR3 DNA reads TGCGCCAGCAGCCAACGTTGGTTGAGGGGAGACCGTAATTTCTACAATGAGCAGTTCTTC. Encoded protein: CASSQRWLRGDRNFYNEQFF.

Here the CDR3 DNA reads TGTGCCAGCAGTTACTCGAGGGGAGGGGGGGGAGAGACCCAGTACTTC. Residues: CASSYSRGGGGETQYF. V is TRBV6-5 and J is TRBJ2-5; D might be TRBD2 (7 bases). There are 16 residues in the CDR3. V lost 0 bases to trimming and J lost 4 bases, with 15 bases between them. Germline lookup yields CDR1 MNHEY and CDR2 SVGAGI.

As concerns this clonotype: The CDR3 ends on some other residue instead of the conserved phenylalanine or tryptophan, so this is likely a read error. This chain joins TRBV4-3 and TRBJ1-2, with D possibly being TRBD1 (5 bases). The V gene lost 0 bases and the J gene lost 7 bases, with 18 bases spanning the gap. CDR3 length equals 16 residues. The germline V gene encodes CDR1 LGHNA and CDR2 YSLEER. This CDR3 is CASSQDPFQGRSGYTY. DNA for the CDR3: TGCGCCAGCAGCCAAGATCCGTTTCAGGGAAGGAGTGGCTACACCTAC.

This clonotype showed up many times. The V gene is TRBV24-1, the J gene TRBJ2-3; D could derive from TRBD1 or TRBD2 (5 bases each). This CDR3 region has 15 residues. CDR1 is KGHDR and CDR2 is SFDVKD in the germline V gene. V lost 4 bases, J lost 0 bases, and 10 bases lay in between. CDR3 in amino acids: CATSEGTASTDTQYF. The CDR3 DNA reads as TGTGCCACCAGTGAGGGGACGGCGAGCACAGATACGCAGTATTTT.

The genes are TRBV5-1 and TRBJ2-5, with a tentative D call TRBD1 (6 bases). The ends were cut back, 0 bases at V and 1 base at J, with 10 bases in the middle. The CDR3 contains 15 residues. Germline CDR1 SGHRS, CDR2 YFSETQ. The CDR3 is CASSLEGTFQETQYF. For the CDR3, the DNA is TGCGCCAGCAGCTTGGAGGGGACATTCCAAGAGACCCAGTACTTC.

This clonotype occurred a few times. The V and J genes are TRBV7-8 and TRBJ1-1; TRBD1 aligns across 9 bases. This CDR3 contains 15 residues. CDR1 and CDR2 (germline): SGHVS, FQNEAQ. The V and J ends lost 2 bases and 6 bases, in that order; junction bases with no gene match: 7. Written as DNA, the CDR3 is TGTGCCAGCAGCTTAAGCACAGGGGGCTGGGCTGAAGCTTTCTTT. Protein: CASSLSTGGWAEAFF.

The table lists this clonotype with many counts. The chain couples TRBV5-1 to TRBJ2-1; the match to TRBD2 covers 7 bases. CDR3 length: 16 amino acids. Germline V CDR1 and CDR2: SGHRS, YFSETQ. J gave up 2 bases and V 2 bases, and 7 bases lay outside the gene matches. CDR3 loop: CASSLLASGAYNEQFF. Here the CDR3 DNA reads TGCGCCAGCAGCTTACTAGCGAGCGGGGCCTACAATGAGCAGTTCTTC.

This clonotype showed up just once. The CDR3 loop is CASRPPGGPSYEQYF. The CDR3 bases are TGTGCCAGCAGACCTCCCGGGGGGCCCTCCTACGAGCAGTACTTC. The chain joins TRBV6-2 or TRBV6-3 to TRBJ2-7; tentative D call: TRBD2 (7 bases). The CDR3 length is 15 residues. Trimming took off 6 bases at V and 0 bases at J, with 15 bases between the two ends. The germline V gene encodes CDR1 MNHEY and CDR2 SVGEGT.

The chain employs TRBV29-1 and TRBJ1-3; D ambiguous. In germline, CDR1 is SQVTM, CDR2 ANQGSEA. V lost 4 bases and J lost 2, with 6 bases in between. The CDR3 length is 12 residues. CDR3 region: CSVAGAGNTIYF. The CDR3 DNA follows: TGCAGCGTTGCAGGTGCTGGAAACACCATATATTTT.

The CDR3 coding sequence is TGTGCCAGCAGCTCTGCACAAATAAACTATGGCTACACCTTC. It codes for CASSSAQINYGYTF. This chain connects TRBV7-2 to TRBJ1-2; unclear D gene. This CDR3 comprises 14 residues. Germline lookup yields CDR1 SGHTA and CDR2 FQGNSA. V lost 4 bases and J 2 bases, leaving 11 bases between the germline ends.

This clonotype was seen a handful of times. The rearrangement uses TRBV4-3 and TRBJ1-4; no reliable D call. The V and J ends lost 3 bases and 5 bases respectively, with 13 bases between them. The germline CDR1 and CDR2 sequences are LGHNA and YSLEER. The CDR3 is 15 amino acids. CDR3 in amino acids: CASSQEHRENEKLFF. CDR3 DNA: TGCGCCAGCAGCCAGGAGCACCGGGAGAATGAAAAACTGTTTTTT.

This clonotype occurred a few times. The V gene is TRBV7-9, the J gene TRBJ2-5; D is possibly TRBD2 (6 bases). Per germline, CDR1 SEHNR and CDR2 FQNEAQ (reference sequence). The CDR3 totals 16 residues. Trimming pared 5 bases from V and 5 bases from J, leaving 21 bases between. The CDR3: CASSPGRWGDGETQYF. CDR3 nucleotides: TGTGCCAGCAGCCCGGGACGTTGGGGGGACGGCGAGACCCAGTACTTC.

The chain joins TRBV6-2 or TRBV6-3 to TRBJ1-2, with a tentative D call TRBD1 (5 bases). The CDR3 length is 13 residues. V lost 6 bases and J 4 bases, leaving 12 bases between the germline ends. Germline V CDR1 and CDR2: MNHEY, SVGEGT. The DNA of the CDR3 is TGTGCCAGCAGGACCACAGGCATCTATGGCTACACCTTC. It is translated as CASRTTGIYGYTF.

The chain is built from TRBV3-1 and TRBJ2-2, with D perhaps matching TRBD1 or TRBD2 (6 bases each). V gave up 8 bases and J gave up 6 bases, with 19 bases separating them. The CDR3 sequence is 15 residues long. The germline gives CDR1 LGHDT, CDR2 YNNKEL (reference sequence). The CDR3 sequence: CASAKLGGQAGELFF. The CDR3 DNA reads TGTGCCAGCGCTAAACTGGGGGGCCAAGCCGGGGAGCTGTTTTTT.